One sample yielded the 22 T cell receptor beta chains listed below, sequenced in a study of tumor-infiltrating lymphocytes in oesophageal squamous cell carcinoma. Using its own MiXCR run on the PCR reads, TCRdb lists one record per CDR3 protein. The sample holds roughly 16,000 distinct CDR3 sequences, roughly 45% seen once. Input material: blood. Receptor source: a female donor with esophageal squamous cell carcinoma.

This chain connects TRBV11-2 to TRBJ2-3; maybe TRBD1 (7 bases). The germline CDR1 and CDR2 sequences are SGHAT and FQNNGV. This CDR3 comprises 15 residues. Trimming stripped 5 bases from V and 14 bases from J, with 26 bases between. The CDR3 loop is CASSPARGVVGELYF. The CDR3 DNA reads as TGTGCCAGCAGCCCGGCCAGGGGGGTAGTCGGGGAGCTGTATTTT.

This clonotype has ten or more counts. The CDR3 spells CASSLADRENNEQYF. Written as DNA, the CDR3 is TGCGCCAGCAGCTTGGCTGACAGGGAGAACAATGAGCAGTACTTC. This rearrangement joins TRBV5-1 to TRBJ2-7, with 7 bases fitting TRBD1. The J segment lost 7 bases and the V segment lost 0 bases, leaving 10 bases of the junction unmatched. Germline CDR1 and CDR2: SGHRS and YFSETQ. CDR3 length equals 15 residues.

This clonotype was found many times. The CDR3 sequence is CASSRGQGTDTEAFF. CDR3 in DNA: TGTGCCAGCAGCCGAGGTCAGGGGACAGACACTGAAGCTTTCTTT. The chain joins TRBV5-4 to TRBJ1-1, with TRBD1 matching 7 bases. With 4 bases clipped from V and 3 bases from J, the junction kept 9 bases outside the gene matches. The CDR3 is 15 residues long. Germline V gene lookup returns CDR1 SGHNT and CDR2 YYREEE (reference sequence).

The chain combines TRBV12-3 or TRBV12-4 with TRBJ2-3, with a tentative D call TRBD2 (6 bases). The DNA end lines up better with TRBJ2-5; the J call may be wrong. The CDR3 loop spans 14 amino acids. CDR3 DNA sequence: TGTGCCAGCAGTTTTTCACTAGCTCTGGAGACCCAGTACTTC. Translation: CASSFSLALETQYF.

This clonotype appeared many times. This clone may be a read error of a much larger clone one base away. The V and J genes are TRBV11-2 and TRBJ2-5, with 8 bases fitting TRBD2. The DNA matches TRBJ2-1 better at its end, which makes the J call doubtful. The CDR3 is 14 amino acids. Germline CDR1 SGHAT, CDR2 FQNNGV. In DNA form, the CDR3 reads TGTGCCAGCAGCTTAGCCAGGACTAGCCGAGAGCAGTTCTTC. Protein product: CASSLARTSREQFF.

The J gene is TRBJ2-1, the V gene TRBV7-2; 7 bases fit TRBD2. The J call is uncertain, as TRBJ2-5 better fits the DNA end. Germline CDR1 is SGHTA and CDR2 is FQGNSA. CDR3 length: 15 residues. The CDR3 nucleotides are TGTGCCAGCAGCTTAGGGGGGGGACCTCAAGAGACCCAGTACTTC. Its translation is CASSLGGGPQETQYF.

Comments on this clonotype: Because the CDR3 is missing its conserved closing phenylalanine or tryptophan, this is likely a read error. The limits of the CDR3 on the DNA are not certain, so only TCRdb's listed CDR3 is given. The chain combines TRBV11-2 with TRBJ2-1; the D call in the table, TRBD2, was not verified against the DNA. The germline V gene has CDR1 SGHAT and CDR2 FQNNGV. The CDR3 totals 16 residues, both ends included. The chain's CDR3 is CASSLEGYNSPLHFGN.

This clonotype was recorded many times. V usage is TRBV6-1 and J usage is TRBJ1-1; tentatively, D is TRBD1 (5 bases). The CDR3 extends over 14 amino acids. Trimming stripped 4 bases from V and 2 bases from J, with 11 bases between. Germline V CDR1 and CDR2: MNHNS, SASEGT. The CDR3 nucleotides read TGTGCCAGCAGTGGGGGGATGGCAAACACTGAAGCTTTCTTT. This sequence encodes CASSGGMANTEAFF.

The V gene is TRBV7-8, the J gene TRBJ2-1; tentative D call: TRBD2 (5 bases). V was shortened by 1 base and J by 4 bases, with 8 bases between the two germline ends. The CDR3 has 14 amino acids. Germline V gene sequence: CDR1 SGHVS, CDR2 FQNEAQ. The CDR3 loop is CASSLVSVYNEQFF. The CDR3 bases are TGTGCCAGCAGCTTAGTTAGCGTATACAATGAGCAGTTCTTC.

By share, this clonotype ranks as medium-sized. The chain is built from TRBV12-3 or TRBV12-4 and TRBJ1-4, with 9 nucleotides matching TRBD1. Trimming took 5 bases from V and 7 from J; bases not matched to a gene: 5. The CDR3 sequence is 14 residues long. This chain's CDR3 is CASSEQGASEKLFF. The CDR3 DNA follows: TGTGCCAGCAGTGAACAGGGGGCGTCTGAAAAACTGTTTTTT.

This clonotype has just one count. A much bigger clone sits one base away, suggesting this may be a read error. This rearrangement joins TRBV7-4 to TRBJ2-7, with 12 bases aligning to TRBD2. Per the germline V gene, CDR1 is SGHVT and CDR2 is SQSDAQ. J gave up 7 bases and V 1 base, and 14 bases lay outside the gene matches. This CDR3 spans 18 amino acids. This CDR3 is CASSLGWLAGGHRHEQYF. As DNA, the CDR3 is TGTGCCAGCAGCTTAGGGTGGCTAGCGGGAGGGCACAGGCATGAGCAGTACTTC. The full variable domain, completed using reference TRBV7-4 and TRBJ2-7, is GAGVSQSPRYKVAKRGRDVALRCDSISGHVTLYWYRQTLGQGSEVLTYSQSDAQRDKSGRPSGRFSAERPERSVSTLKIQRTEQGDSAVYLCASSLGWLAGGHRHEQYFGPGTRLTVT.

This clonotype was counted ten times or more. This clone may be a read error of a much larger clone one base away. The chain couples TRBV7-2 to TRBJ2-5, with D possibly being TRBD2 (5 bases). Deletions cut 8 bases from V and 13 bases from J, with 14 bases between. The length of the CDR3 is 10 residues. Germline lookup yields CDR1 SGHTA and CDR2 FQGNSA. CDR3 nucleotides: TGTGCCAGCGGACCGAGAAGCGGGTACTTC. Translating it yields CASGPRSGYF.

The chain is built from TRBV5-4 and TRBJ2-3; D assignment may be TRBD1 or TRBD2 (6 bases each). With the DNA end fitting TRBJ2-5 better, the J assignment may be wrong. This CDR3 contains 14 residues. Germline CDR1 and CDR2: SGHNT and YYREEE (reference sequence). CDR3 loop: CASSVGGSQETQYF. The CDR3 DNA follows: TGTGCCAGCAGCGTAGGGGGGTCCCAAGAGACCCAGTACTTC.

This clonotype was seen only once. The J gene is TRBJ1-1, the V gene TRBV12-3 or TRBV12-4; no clear D. Deletions cut 6 bases from V and 1 base from J, with 15 bases between. CDR3 size: 15 residues. The CDR3 reads CASSHRYQKNTEAFF. CDR3 DNA: TGTGCCAGCAGCCACAGATATCAGAAGAACACTGAAGCTTTCTTT.

The chain recombines TRBV7-2 with TRBJ2-5, with D possibly being TRBD1 (5 bases). The J call may be wrong; the DNA end is better matched by TRBJ2-7. Germline CDR1 SGHTA, CDR2 FQGNSA. This CDR3 is 15 amino acids long. This chain's CDR3 is CASTIRQGPTYEQYF. CDR3 bases: TGTGCCAGCACCATTCGGCAGGGTCCCACCTACGAGCAGTACTTC.

This clonotype was seen repeatedly, ten times or more. The chain has TRBV10-2 and TRBJ1-1, with no clear D. This CDR3 spans 13 amino acids. Deletions cut 4 bases from V and 1 base from J, with 7 bases between. In germline, CDR1 is WSHSY, CDR2 SAAADI. CDR3 region: CASSVQGNTEAFF. CDR3 bases: TGCGCCAGCAGTGTACAAGGGAACACTGAAGCTTTCTTT.

This clonotype was recorded at least ten times. The chain is built from TRBV28 and TRBJ1-5, with D unclear. The CDR3 extends over 13 amino acids. Trimming left V 10 bases short and J 2 bases short, with 12 bases between. Germline lookup yields CDR1 MDHEN and CDR2 SYDVKM. CDR3 nucleotides: TGTGCCACCCTCCTGAGGGGCAATCAGCCCCAGCATTTT. It yields the protein CATLLRGNQPQHF.

This clonotype has just a few counts. V usage is TRBV5-1 and J usage is TRBJ1-2; D possibly corresponds to TRBD1 (5 bases). With 4 bases removed from V and 3 bases from J, the gap between germline ends came to 19 bases. This CDR3 is 16 amino acids long. CDR1 is SGHRS and CDR2 is YFSETQ in the germline V gene. The DNA for the CDR3 is TGCGCCAGCAGCCCCCTTGGGGGGAAACGGGACTATGGCTACACCTTC. Encoded protein: CASSPLGGKRDYGYTF.

The chain links TRBV5-1 to TRBJ2-5; 12 nucleotides align to TRBD2. Germline V gives CDR1 SGHRS, CDR2 YFSETQ. This CDR3 contains 17 residues. Losses at the gene ends were 4 bases for V and 5 bases for J; bases not matched to a gene: 12. The CDR3 DNA sequence: TGCGCCAGCAGCCGAACTCTAGCGGGAGGGCCAGGGGAGACCCAGTACTTC. Encoded protein: CASSRTLAGGPGETQYF.

This clonotype counts as medium-sized. This chain connects TRBV7-2 to TRBJ2-5; D perhaps matches TRBD2 (5 bases). This CDR3 has 13 residues. Germline lookup yields CDR1 SGHTA and CDR2 FQGNSA. Trimming took off 1 base at V and 5 bases at J, with 8 bases between the two ends. CDR3 protein: CASSLGGLETQYF. The CDR3 DNA reads as TGTGCCAGCAGCTTAGGAGGGTTGGAGACCCAGTACTTC.

The J gene is TRBJ2-7, the V gene TRBV27; maybe TRBD2 (5 bases). The end of the DNA fits TRBJ2-1 better, so the J call may be wrong. Germline CDR1 is MNHEY and CDR2 is SMNVEV (reference sequence). This CDR3 comprises 13 residues. This CDR3 is CASSFSTQREQFF. For the CDR3, the DNA is TGTGCCAGCAGTTTCTCCACGCAGCGGGAGCAGTTCTTC.

This clonotype appeared a few times. This chain links TRBV7-2 with TRBJ2-1, with 12 bases fitting TRBD2. The CDR3 spans 14 residues. Germline loops: CDR1 SGHTA, CDR2 FQGNSA. With V trimmed by 6 bases and J by 6 bases, 3 bases remained unmatched. This CDR3 is CASRRTSGINEQFF. The CDR3 nucleotides read TGTGCCAGCAGACGGACTAGCGGGATCAATGAGCAGTTCTTC.